The source of this T cell receptor beta chain is a study of blood T cell repertoires in COVID-19. As for the study in general: PBMCs, B-cell-depleted T cells, or T cells were the source of the cDNA or gDNA that made up the material.

The assay was immunoSEQ multiplex PCR, and TCRdb's table has in-frame clones only and misses some. The sample has about 300,000 clones, 83% seen once. The CDR3 runs 14 residues. Germline V CDR1 and CDR2: SGHDT, YYEEEE. With 4 bases removed from V and 3 bases from J, the gap between germline ends came to 12 bases. The chain links TRBV5-6 to TRBJ2-3; weak D call: TRBD1 (6 bases). The sequence derives from a woman in her 50s who had recovered from COVID-19. The sequencing sample was made of peripheral blood. CDR3 DNA: TGTGCCAGCAGCAGTCAGGGGTTAACAGATACGCAGTATTTT. This gives the protein CASSSQGLTDTQYF.